The source of this T cell receptor (beta chain) is a study of blood T cell repertoires in COVID-19. Overall study: Sites in the United States, Italy and Spain provided acute and convalescent COVID-19 samples. The analysed material was cDNA or gDNA that came from T cells, B-cell-depleted T cells, or PBMCs.

Under the authors' procedure: Reference gene primer amplification gave nucleated cell count estimates. TCRdb's table, derived via immunoSEQ multiplex PCR, lists solely in-frame clones and lacks some. From that table come the V and J calls and clone size; the DNA was used to work out D and trimming. The sample holds approximately 230,000 clones, around 90% seen once. V lost 4 bases and J 3 bases, leaving 7 bases between the germline ends. The CDR3 has 12 amino acids. Germline V CDR1 and CDR2: SNHLY, FYNNEI. The receptor's source is a man at least 80 years old with acute or convalescent COVID-19. The genes are TRBV2 and TRBJ2-7, with D uncertain. What was sequenced was peripheral blood. The CDR3 sequence: CASSVTNYEQYF. The CDR3 bases are TGTGCCAGCAGTGTGACAAACTACGAGCAGTACTTC.